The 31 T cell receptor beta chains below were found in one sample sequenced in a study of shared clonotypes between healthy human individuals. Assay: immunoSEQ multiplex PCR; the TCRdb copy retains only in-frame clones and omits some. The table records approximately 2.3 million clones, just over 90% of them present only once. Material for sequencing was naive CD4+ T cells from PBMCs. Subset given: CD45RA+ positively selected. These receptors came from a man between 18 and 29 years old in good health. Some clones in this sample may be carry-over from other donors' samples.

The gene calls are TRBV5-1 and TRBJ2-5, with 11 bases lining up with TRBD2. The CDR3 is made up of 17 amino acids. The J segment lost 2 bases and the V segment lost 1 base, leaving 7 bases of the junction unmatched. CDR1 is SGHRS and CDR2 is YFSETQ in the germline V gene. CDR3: CASSLTGTSGFQETQYF. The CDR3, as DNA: TGCGCCAGCAGCTTGACGGGGACTAGCGGATTTCAAGAGACCCAGTACTTC.

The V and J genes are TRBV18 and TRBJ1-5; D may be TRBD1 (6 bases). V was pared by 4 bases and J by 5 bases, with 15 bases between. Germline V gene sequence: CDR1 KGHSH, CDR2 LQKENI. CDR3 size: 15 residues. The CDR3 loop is CASSLNQGFDQPQHF. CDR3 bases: TGTGCCAGCTCACTAAACCAGGGGTTCGATCAGCCCCAGCATTTT.

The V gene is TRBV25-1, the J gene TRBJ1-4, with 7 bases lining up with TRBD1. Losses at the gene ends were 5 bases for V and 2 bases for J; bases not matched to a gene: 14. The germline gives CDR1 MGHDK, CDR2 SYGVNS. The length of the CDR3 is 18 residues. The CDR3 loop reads CASSSQGREAWTNEKLFF. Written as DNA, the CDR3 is TGTGCCAGCAGTTCACAGGGGAGGGAAGCTTGGACTAATGAAAAACTGTTTTTT.

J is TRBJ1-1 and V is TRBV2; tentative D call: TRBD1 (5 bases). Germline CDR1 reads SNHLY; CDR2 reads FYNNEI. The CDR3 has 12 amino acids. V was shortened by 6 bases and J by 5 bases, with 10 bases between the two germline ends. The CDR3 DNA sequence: TGTGCCAGCAGCATGGGGGGGACTGAAGCTTTCTTT. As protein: CASSMGGTEAFF.

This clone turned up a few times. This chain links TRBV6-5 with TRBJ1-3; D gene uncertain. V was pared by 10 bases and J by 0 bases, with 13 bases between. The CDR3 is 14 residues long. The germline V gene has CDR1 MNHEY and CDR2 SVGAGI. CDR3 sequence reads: CATKPHFSGNTIYF. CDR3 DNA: TGTGCCACAAAACCTCACTTCTCTGGAAACACCATATATTTT.

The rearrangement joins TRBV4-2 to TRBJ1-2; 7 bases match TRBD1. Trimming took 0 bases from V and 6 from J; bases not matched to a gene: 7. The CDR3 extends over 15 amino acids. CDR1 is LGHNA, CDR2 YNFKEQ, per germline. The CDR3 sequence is CASSQDRSDRDGYTF. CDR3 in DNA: TGTGCCAGCAGCCAAGATAGATCAGACAGGGATGGCTACACCTTC.

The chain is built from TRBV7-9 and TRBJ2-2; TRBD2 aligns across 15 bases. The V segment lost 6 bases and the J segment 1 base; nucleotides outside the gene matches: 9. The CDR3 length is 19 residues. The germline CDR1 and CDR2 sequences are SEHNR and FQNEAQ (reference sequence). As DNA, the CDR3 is TGTGCCAGCAGACCCACCGGGACTAGCGGGAGGATGAACACCGGGGAGCTGTTTTTT. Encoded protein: CASRPTGTSGRMNTGELFF.

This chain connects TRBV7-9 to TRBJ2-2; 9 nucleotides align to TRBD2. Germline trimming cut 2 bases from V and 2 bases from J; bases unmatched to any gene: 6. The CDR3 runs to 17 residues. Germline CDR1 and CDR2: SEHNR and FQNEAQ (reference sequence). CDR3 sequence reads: CASSLRPSGINTGELFF. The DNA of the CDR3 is TGTGCCAGCAGCTTACGCCCTAGCGGGATTAACACCGGGGAGCTGTTTTTT. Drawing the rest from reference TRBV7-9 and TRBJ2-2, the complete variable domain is DTGVSQNPRHKITKRGQNVTFRCDPISEHNRLYWYRQTLGQGPEFLTYFQNEAQLEKSRLLSDRFSAERPKGSFSTLEIQRTEQGDSAMYLCASSLRPSGINTGELFFGEGSRLTVL.

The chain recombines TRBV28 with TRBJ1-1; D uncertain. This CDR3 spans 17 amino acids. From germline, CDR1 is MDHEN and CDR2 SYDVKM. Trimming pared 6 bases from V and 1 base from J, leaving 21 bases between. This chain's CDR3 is CASSRLGRAASNTEAFF. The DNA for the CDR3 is TGTGCCAGCAGCCGCTTGGGGAGGGCAGCCTCGAACACTGAAGCTTTCTTT. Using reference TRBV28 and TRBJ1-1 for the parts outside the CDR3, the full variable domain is DVKVTQSSRYLVKRTGEKVFLECVQDMDHENMFWYRQDPGLGLRLIYFSYDVKMKEKGDIPEGYSVSREKKERFSLILESASTNQTSMYLCASSRLGRAASNTEAFFGQGTRLTVV.

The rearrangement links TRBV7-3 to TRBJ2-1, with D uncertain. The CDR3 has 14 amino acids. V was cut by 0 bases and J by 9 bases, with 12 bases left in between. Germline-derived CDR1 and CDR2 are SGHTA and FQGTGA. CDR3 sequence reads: CASSLTSRVGEQFF. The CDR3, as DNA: TGTGCCAGCAGCTTAACGTCCCGGGTGGGTGAGCAGTTCTTC.

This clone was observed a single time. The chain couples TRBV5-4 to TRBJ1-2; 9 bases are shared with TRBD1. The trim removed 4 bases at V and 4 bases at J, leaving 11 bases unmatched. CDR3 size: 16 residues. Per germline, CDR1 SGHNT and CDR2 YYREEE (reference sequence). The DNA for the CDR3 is TGTGCCAGCAGCCGTCTCGGACAGGGGAGGGGCTATGGCTACACCTTC. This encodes CASSRLGQGRGYGYTF.

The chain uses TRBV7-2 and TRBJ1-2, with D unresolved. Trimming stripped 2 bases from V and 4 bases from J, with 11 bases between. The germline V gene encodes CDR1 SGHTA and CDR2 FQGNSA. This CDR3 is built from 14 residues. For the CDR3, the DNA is TGTGCCAGCAGCTTATCGATAGGGATCTATGGCTACACCTTC. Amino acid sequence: CASSLSIGIYGYTF.

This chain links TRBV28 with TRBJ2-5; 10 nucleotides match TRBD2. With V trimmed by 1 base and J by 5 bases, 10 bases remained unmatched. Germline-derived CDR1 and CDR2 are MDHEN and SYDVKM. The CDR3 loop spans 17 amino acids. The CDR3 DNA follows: TGTGCCAGCAGTTTATTTTGGGGAACTAGCGGGACGGAGACCCAGTACTTC. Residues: CASSLFWGTSGTETQYF. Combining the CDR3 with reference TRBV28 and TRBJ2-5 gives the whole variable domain DVKVTQSSRYLVKRTGEKVFLECVQDMDHENMFWYRQDPGLGLRLIYFSYDVKMKEKGDIPEGYSVSREKKERFSLILESASTNQTSMYLCASSLFWGTSGTETQYFGPGTRLLVL.

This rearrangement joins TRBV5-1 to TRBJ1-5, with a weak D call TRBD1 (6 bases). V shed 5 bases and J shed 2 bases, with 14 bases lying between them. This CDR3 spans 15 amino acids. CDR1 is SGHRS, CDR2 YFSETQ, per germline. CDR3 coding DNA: TGCGCCAGCAGTGCGGGGGCAGGCGGCAATCAGCCCCAGCATTTT. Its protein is CASSAGAGGNQPQHF.

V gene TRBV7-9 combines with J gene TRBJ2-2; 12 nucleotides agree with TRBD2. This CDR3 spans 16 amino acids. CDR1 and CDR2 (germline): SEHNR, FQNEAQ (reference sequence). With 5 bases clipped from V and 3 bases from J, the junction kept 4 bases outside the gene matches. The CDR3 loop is CASSRLAGGDTGELFF. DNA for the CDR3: TGTGCCAGCAGCCGCCTAGCGGGAGGGGACACCGGGGAGCTGTTTTTT.

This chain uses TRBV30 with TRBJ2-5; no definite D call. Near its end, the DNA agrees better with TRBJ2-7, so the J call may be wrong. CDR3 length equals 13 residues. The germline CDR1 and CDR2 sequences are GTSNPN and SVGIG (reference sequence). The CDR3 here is CAWSAGITYEQYF. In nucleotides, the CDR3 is TGTGCCTGGAGCGCAGGTATAACCTACGAGCAGTACTTC.

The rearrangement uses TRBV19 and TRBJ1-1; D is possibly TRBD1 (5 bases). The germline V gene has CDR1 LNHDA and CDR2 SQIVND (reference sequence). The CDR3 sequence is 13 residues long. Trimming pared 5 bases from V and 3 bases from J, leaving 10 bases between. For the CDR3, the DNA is TGTGCCAGTAGTCGGGGGATGGACACTGAAGCTTTCTTT. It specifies CASSRGMDTEAFF.

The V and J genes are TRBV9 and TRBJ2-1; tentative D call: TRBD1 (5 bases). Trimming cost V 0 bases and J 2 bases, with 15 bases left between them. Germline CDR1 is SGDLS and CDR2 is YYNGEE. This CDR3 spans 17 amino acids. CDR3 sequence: CASSVGSGPSPYNEQFF. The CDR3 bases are TGTGCCAGCAGCGTAGGATCAGGGCCCTCTCCCTACAATGAGCAGTTCTTC.

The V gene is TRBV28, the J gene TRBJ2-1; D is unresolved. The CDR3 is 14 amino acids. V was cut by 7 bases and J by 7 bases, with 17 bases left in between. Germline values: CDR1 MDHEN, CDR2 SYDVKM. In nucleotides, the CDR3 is TGTGCCAGCACCTTAGAGGTACGGGTAAATGAGCAGTTCTTC. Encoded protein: CASTLEVRVNEQFF.

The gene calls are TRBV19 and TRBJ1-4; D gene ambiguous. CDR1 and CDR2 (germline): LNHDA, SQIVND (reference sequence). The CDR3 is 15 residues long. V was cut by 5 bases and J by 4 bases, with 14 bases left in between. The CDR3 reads CASSSQLTFNEKLFF. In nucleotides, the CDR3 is TGTGCCAGTAGTTCCCAGCTGACCTTTAATGAAAAACTGTTTTTT.

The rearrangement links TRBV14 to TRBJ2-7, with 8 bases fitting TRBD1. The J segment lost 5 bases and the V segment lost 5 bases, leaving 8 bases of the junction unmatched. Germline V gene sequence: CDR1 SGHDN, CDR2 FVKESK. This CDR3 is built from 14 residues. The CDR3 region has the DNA TGTGCCAGCAGCGCTAGGGACAGGCAGAACGAGCAGTACTTC. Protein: CASSARDRQNEQYF.

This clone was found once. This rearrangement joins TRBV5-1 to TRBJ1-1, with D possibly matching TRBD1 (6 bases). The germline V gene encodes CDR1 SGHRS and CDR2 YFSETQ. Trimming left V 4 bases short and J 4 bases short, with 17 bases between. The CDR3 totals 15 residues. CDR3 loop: CASSEGGLPSTEAFF. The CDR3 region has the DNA TGCGCCAGCAGCGAGGGGGGACTGCCCAGCACTGAAGCTTTCTTT. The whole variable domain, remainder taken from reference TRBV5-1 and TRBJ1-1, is KAGVTQTPRYLIKTRGQQVTLSCSPISGHRSVSWYQQTPGQGLQFLFEYFSETQRNKGNFPGRFSGRQFSNSRSEMNVSTLELGDSALYLCASSEGGLPSTEAFFGQGTRLTVV.

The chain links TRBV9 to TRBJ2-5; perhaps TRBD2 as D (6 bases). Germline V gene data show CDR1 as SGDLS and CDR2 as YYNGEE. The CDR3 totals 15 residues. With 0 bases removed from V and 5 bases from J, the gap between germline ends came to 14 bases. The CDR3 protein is CASSVGAPGGETQYF. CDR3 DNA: TGTGCCAGCAGCGTAGGGGCGCCCGGAGGGGAGACCCAGTACTTC.

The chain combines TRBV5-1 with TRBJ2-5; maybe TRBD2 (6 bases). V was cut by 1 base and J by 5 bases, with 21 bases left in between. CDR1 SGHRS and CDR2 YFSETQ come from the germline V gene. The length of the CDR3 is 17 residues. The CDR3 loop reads CASSLSVGGGGGETQYF. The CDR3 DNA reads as TGCGCCAGCAGCTTGAGTGTCGGGGGAGGAGGAGGCGAGACCCAGTACTTC.

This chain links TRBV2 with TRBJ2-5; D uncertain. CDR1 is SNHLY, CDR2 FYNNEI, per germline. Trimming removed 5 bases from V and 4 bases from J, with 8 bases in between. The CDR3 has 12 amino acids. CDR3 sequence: CASSYWAETQYF. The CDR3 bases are TGTGCCAGCAGTTACTGGGCAGAGACCCAGTACTTC. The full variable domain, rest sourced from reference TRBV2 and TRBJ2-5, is EPEVTQTPSHQVTQMGQEVILRCVPISNHLYFYWYRQILGQKVEFLVSFYNNEISEKSEIFDDQFSVERPDGSNFTLKIRSTKLEDSAMYFCASSYWAETQYFGPGTRLLVL.

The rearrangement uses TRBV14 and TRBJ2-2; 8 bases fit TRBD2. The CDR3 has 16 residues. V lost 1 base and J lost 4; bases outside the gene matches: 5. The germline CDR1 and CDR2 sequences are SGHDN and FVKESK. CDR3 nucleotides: TGTGCCAGCAGCCAAGTCGGGACTAGATTCACCGGGGAGCTGTTTTTT. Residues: CASSQVGTRFTGELFF.

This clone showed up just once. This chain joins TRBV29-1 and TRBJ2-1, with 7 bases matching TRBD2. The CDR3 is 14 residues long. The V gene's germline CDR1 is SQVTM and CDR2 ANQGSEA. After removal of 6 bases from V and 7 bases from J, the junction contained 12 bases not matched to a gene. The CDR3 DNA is TGCAGCGTGGGCCCCCAGGGCGGGAGTAATGAGCAGTTCTTC. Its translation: CSVGPQGGSNEQFF.

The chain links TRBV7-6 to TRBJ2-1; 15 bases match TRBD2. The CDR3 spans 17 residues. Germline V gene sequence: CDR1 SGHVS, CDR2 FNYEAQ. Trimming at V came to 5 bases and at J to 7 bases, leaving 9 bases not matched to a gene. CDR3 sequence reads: CASSPQGLAGGGNEQFF. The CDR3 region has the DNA TGTGCCAGCAGCCCCCAGGGACTAGCGGGAGGCGGGAATGAGCAGTTCTTC.

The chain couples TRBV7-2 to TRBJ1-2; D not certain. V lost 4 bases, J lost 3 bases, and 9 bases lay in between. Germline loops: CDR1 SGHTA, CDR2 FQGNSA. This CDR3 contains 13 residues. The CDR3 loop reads CASSSQEYYGYTF. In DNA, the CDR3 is TGTGCCAGCAGCTCTCAGGAGTACTATGGCTACACCTTC.

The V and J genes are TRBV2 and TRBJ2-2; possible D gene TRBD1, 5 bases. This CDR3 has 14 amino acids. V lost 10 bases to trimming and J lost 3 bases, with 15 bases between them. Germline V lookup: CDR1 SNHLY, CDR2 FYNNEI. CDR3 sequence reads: CATRGRLDTGELFF. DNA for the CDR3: TGTGCCACAAGGGGTCGTCTTGACACCGGGGAGCTGTTTTTT.

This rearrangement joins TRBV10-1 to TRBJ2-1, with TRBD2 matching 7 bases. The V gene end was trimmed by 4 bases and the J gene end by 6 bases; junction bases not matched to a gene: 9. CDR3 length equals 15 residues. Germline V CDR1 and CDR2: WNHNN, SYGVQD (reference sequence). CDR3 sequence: CASSAQRDHSNEQFF. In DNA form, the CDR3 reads TGCGCCAGCAGTGCCCAGCGGGATCATTCCAATGAGCAGTTCTTC.